The 21 T cell receptor beta chains reported below all come from one sample, sequenced in a study of brain metastases from non-small cell lung cancer. Repertoires were generated with immunoSEQ multiplex PCR, while TCRdb's copy carries only in-frame clones and drops some. Counted here are 5,500 to 6,500 clones, roughly 85% occurring once; the ten biggest clones make up 7.4%. The material sequenced was primary lung tumor tissue. The receptors come from a donor at least 40 years old with non-small cell lung cancer.

J is TRBJ1-5 and V is TRBV6-4, with D maybe TRBD1 (6 bases). Germline V gives CDR1 MRHNA, CDR2 SNTAGT. The CDR3 spans 13 residues. V lost 7 bases and J lost 9, with 16 bases in between. The CDR3 DNA reads as TGTGCCAGCACCTTGGACAGTATCAGGCCCCAGCATTTT. Encoded protein: CASTLDSIRPQHF.

This clone was observed a handful of times. This same CDR3 is encoded by further DNA sequences in the sample. V is TRBV2 and J is TRBJ2-2; D is perhaps TRBD1 or TRBD2 (5 bases each). With 3 bases removed from V and 7 bases from J, the gap between germline ends came to 9 bases. From germline, CDR1 is SNHLY and CDR2 FYNNEI. The CDR3 is 13 amino acids. The CDR3, as DNA: TGTGCCAGCAGTGATCTGGGGGACGGGGAGCTGTTTTTT. Translating it yields CASSDLGDGELFF.

V and J are TRBV19 and TRBJ1-5; 7 bases agree with TRBD1. The germline CDR1 and CDR2 sequences are LNHDA and SQIVND (reference sequence). This CDR3 region has 16 residues. Trimming took 2 bases from V and 4 from J; bases not matched to a gene: 8. As DNA, the CDR3 is TGTGCCAGTAGTATAAGCCCGGGACAGCCTAATCAGCCCCAGCATTTT. This translates into CASSISPGQPNQPQHF.

This clone has a handful of counts. The chain couples TRBV28 to TRBJ2-7; D might be TRBD1 (5 bases). The CDR3 has 14 residues. Germline V lookup: CDR1 MDHEN, CDR2 SYDVKM. V was pared by 6 bases and J by 5 bases, with 17 bases between. The DNA for the CDR3 is TGTGCCAGCAGCCTCATCAGGGTAAGGAACGAGCAGTACTTC. Translated, it gives CASSLIRVRNEQYF.

V is TRBV2 and J is TRBJ1-4; TRBD1 might be the D (5 bases). The germline V gene encodes CDR1 SNHLY and CDR2 FYNNEI. Trimming stripped 8 bases from V and 2 bases from J, with 12 bases between. The CDR3 is made up of 14 amino acids. The DNA of the CDR3 is TGTGCCAGCTTGGGGCAGGGCACTAATGAAAAACTGTTTTTT. It encodes CASLGQGTNEKLFF.

J is TRBJ2-1 and V is TRBV7-3; no clear D gene. The CDR3 contains 13 residues. V was clipped by 5 bases and J by 7 bases, with 12 bases between them. From germline, CDR1 is SGHTA and CDR2 FQGTGA. This chain's CDR3 is CASSPDRRNEQFF. The CDR3 nucleotides are TGTGCCAGCAGCCCGGACCGGAGAAATGAGCAGTTCTTC.

The V gene is TRBV15, the J gene TRBJ1-6, with D possibly matching TRBD1 (6 bases). Trimming pared 0 bases from V and 10 bases from J, leaving 16 bases between. CDR1 is LNHNV, CDR2 YYDKDF, per germline (reference sequence). The CDR3 spans 16 residues. CDR3 coding DNA: TGTGCCACCAGCAGAGATCTCAGGGGAGTGGGGTCACCCCTCCACTTT. Amino acids: CATSRDLRGVGSPLHF.

J is TRBJ1-5 and V is TRBV15, with a tentative D call TRBD1 (6 bases). The CDR3 has 13 amino acids. Trimming took off 5 bases at V and 6 bases at J, with 11 bases between the two ends. CDR1 LNHNV and CDR2 YYDKDF come from the germline V gene (reference sequence). CDR3 sequence: CATSGGGPQPQHF. The CDR3 nucleotides are TGTGCCACCAGCGGCGGGGGGCCTCAGCCCCAGCATTTT.

In this sample, this clone turned up once. The DNA of the CDR3 is TGTGCCAGCAGGCGGGACAGGGGGTTCTCCTACGAGCAGTACTTC. Protein: CASRRDRGFSYEQYF. The chain has TRBV28 and TRBJ2-7; 11 nucleotides agree with TRBD1. With 6 bases clipped from V and 0 bases from J, the junction kept 4 bases outside the gene matches. CDR1 MDHEN and CDR2 SYDVKM come from the germline V gene. This CDR3 spans 15 amino acids.

This clone came up once. V gene TRBV30 combines with J gene TRBJ1-3, with 7 bases fitting TRBD1. The length of the CDR3 is 13 residues. Germline V gives CDR1 GTSNPN, CDR2 SVGIG (reference sequence). J lost 1 base, V lost 4 bases, and 1 base had no gene match. In DNA, the CDR3 is TGTGCCTGGAACAGGGGTTCTGGAAACACCATATATTTT. Translation: CAWNRGSGNTIYF.

This chain uses TRBV6-5 with TRBJ1-1; maybe TRBD1 (5 bases). Germline-derived CDR1 and CDR2 are MNHEY and SVGAGI. The CDR3 consists of 13 residues. V was shortened by 6 bases and J by 4 bases, with 12 bases between the two germline ends. As DNA, the CDR3 is TGTGCCAGCAGGCAGGGAGCACTCACTGAAGCTTTCTTT. Its protein product is CASRQGALTEAFF.

The chain recombines TRBV19 with TRBJ1-1, with unresolved D. The germline V gene encodes CDR1 LNHDA and CDR2 SQIVND (reference sequence). The length of the CDR3 is 15 residues. V was trimmed by 2 bases and J by 1 base, leaving 11 bases between them. The CDR3 sequence is CASSITGVGNTEAFF. As DNA, the CDR3 is TGTGCCAGTAGTATAACCGGGGTCGGGAACACTGAAGCTTTCTTT. Based on the CDR3 plus reference TRBV19 and TRBJ1-1, the full variable domain is DGGITQSPKYLFRKEGQNVTLSCEQNLNHDAMYWYRQDPGQGLRLIYYSQIVNDFQKGDIAEGYSVSREKKESFPLTVTSAQKNPTAFYLCASSITGVGNTEAFFGQGTRLTVV.

This chain links TRBV6-5 with TRBJ2-7; 9 positions match TRBD1. With 2 bases clipped from V and 3 bases from J, the junction kept 8 bases outside the gene matches. Per germline, CDR1 MNHEY and CDR2 SVGAGI. This CDR3 region has 16 residues. CDR3 region: CASSYNSKTGGYEQYF. CDR3 DNA: TGTGCCAGCAGTTACAATTCAAAGACAGGGGGCTACGAGCAGTACTTC.

The chain combines TRBV14 with TRBJ1-6, with D uncertain. V lost 0 bases, J lost 9 bases, and 9 bases lay in between. This CDR3 has 14 amino acids. The germline CDR1 and CDR2 sequences are SGHDN and FVKESK. CDR3: CASSQDNGFSPLHF. CDR3 nucleotide sequence: TGTGCCAGCAGCCAAGATAACGGCTTTTCACCCCTCCACTTT.

J is TRBJ1-2 and V is TRBV5-1; D is ambiguous. The CDR3 consists of 13 residues. Germline-derived CDR1 and CDR2 are SGHRS and YFSETQ. V lost 5 bases and J 8 bases, leaving 16 bases between the germline ends. The CDR3 DNA sequence: TGCGCCAGCAGGAACGCCGTGGAAGGGGGCTACACCTTC. Encoded protein: CASRNAVEGGYTF.

V gene TRBV5-1 combines with J gene TRBJ2-7, with TRBD1 matching over 12 bases. V was clipped by 4 bases and J by 7 bases; unmatched bases: 9. The CDR3 is 15 residues long. Germline V gene lookup returns CDR1 SGHRS and CDR2 YFSETQ. The CDR3 protein is CASSQGTGGAWEQYF. CDR3 bases: TGCGCCAGCAGCCAAGGGACAGGGGGCGCTTGGGAGCAGTACTTC.

The rearrangement links TRBV30 to TRBJ1-1, with 7 bases fitting TRBD1. J was trimmed by 1 base and V by 2 bases; bases with no gene match: 1. The germline CDR1 and CDR2 sequences are GTSNPN and SVGIG (reference sequence). The CDR3 covers 13 residues. CDR3 protein: CAWSWTGNTEAFF. For the CDR3, the DNA is TGTGCCTGGAGTTGGACAGGGAACACTGAAGCTTTCTTT.

V and J are TRBV9 and TRBJ1-3, with 7 positions matching TRBD1. Germline V lookup: CDR1 SGDLS, CDR2 YYNGEE. The CDR3 has 16 amino acids. V shed 4 bases, J shed 3 bases, and the junction held 10 bases outside the gene matches. The CDR3 DNA is TGTGCCAGCAGCCCTACCGAAAGGGGGCGTGGAAACACCATATATTTT. Amino acid sequence: CASSPTERGRGNTIYF.

V and J are TRBV6-6 and TRBJ1-6, with D perhaps TRBD1 (6 bases). The CDR3 spans 13 residues. The germline CDR1 and CDR2 sequences are MNHNY and SVGAGI (reference sequence). Trimming cost V 8 bases and J 10 bases, with 15 bases left between them. CDR3 nucleotides: TGTGCCAGCGCAGGGGATGTAGGATCACCCCTCCACTTT. Translating gives CASAGDVGSPLHF.

This clone has just a few counts. The chain links TRBV3-1 (or the pseudogene TRBV3-2) to TRBJ1-1, with unresolved D. Per germline, CDR1 LGHDT and CDR2 YNNKEL (reference sequence). CDR3 length: 14 amino acids. The V end lost 4 bases, the J end lost 4 bases, and 13 bases lay between the germline ends. The CDR3 sequence: CASSRGIGRTEAFF. The CDR3 region has the DNA TGTGCCAGCAGCCGTGGAATAGGGCGCACTGAAGCTTTCTTT.

This sequence joins TRBV7-9 and TRBJ1-1; D is unclear. V lost 1 base and J 1 base, leaving 7 bases between the germline ends. The CDR3 sequence is 14 residues long. CDR1 is SEHNR and CDR2 is FQNEAQ in the germline V gene (reference sequence). This chain's CDR3 is CASSLGGSNTEAFF. CDR3 nucleotide sequence: TGTGCCAGCAGCTTAGGAGGATCGAACACTGAAGCTTTCTTT.